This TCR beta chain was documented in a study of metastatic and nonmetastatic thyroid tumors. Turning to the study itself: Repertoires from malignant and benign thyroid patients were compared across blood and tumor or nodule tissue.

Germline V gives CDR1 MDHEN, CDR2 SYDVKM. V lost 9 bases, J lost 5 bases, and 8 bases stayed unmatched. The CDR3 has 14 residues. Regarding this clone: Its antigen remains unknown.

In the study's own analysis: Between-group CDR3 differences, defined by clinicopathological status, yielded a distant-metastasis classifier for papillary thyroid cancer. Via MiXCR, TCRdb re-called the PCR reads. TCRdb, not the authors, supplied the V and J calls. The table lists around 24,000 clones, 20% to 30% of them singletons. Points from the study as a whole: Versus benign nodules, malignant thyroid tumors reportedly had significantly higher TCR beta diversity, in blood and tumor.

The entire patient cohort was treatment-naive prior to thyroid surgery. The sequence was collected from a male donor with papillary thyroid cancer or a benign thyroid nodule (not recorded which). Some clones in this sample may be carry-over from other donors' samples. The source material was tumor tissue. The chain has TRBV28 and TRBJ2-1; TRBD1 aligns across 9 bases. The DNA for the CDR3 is TGTGCCAGTCGAAGCGGACAGGGGAACAATGAGCAGTTCTTC. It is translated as CASRSGQGNNEQFF.